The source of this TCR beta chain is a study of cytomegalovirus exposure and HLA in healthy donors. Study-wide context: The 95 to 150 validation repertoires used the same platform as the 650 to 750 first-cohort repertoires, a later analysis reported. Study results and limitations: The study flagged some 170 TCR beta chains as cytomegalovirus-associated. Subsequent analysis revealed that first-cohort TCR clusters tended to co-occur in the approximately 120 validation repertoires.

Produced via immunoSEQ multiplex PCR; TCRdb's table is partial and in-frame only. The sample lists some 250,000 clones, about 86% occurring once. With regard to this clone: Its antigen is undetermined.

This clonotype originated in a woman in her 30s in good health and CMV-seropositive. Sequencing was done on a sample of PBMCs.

The DNA of the CDR3 is TGTGCCAGCAGCCAAAGACAGGGCGGCTATGGCTACACCTTC. This encodes CASSQRQGGYGYTF. The V and J genes are TRBV7-2 and TRBJ1-2; 7 bases fit TRBD1. In germline, CDR1 is SGHTA, CDR2 FQGNSA. This CDR3 has 14 residues. V lost 5 bases to trimming and J lost 4 bases; unmatched junction nucleotides: 7.